This note documents a single TCR beta chain sequence. Repertoires were generated with immunoSEQ multiplex PCR, while TCRdb's copy carries only in-frame clones and drops some. Counted here are more than 200,000 clones, around 90% occurring once; the ten biggest clones make up 1.2% to 1.5%. The germline V and J ends were trimmed by 1 base and 12 bases, with 16 bases remaining between them. CDR1 SGHTA and CDR2 FQGNSA come from the germline V gene. This CDR3 comprises 15 residues. The entry originates in a study of blood T cell repertoires in COVID-19. This receptor was taken from a man at least 80 years old with acute or convalescent COVID-19. V gene TRBV7-2 combines with J gene TRBJ1-6; D gene ambiguous. The specimen was peripheral blood. This chain's CDR3 is CASSLGGATLVPLHF. CDR3 nucleotides: TGTGCCAGCAGCTTAGGAGGTGCCACGTTGGTACCCCTCCACTTT.